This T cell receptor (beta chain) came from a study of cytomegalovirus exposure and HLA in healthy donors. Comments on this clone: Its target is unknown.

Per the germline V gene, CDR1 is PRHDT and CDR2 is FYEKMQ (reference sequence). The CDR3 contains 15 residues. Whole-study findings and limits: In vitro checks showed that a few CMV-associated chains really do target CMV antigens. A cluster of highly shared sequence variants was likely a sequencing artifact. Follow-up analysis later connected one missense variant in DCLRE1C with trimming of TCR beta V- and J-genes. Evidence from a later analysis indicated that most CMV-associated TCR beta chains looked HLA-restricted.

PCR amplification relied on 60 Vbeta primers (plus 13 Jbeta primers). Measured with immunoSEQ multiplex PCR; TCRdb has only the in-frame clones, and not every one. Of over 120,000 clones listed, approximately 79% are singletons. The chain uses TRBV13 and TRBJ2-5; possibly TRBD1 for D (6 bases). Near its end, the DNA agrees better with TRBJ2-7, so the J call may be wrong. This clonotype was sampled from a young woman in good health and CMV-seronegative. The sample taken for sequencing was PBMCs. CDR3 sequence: CASSFGQGTFYEQYF. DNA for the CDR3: TGTGCCAGCAGCTTTGGGCAGGGGACCTTCTACGAGCAGTACTTC.